These T cell receptor beta chains were read from a single sample in a study of shared clonotypes between healthy human individuals. Sequencing used immunoSEQ multiplex PCR; TCRdb keeps in-frame clones, though not all of them. The table lists fewer than 850,000 clones, roughly 70% of them singletons, with around 2% in the top ten. Sequencing was performed on memory CD4+ T cells sorted from blood. The receptors come from a woman aged 25 to 39 in good health. The CDR3 runs from the conserved cysteine through the conserved F or W.

TRBV10-1	TRBJ1-4	CASSDPGSGDEKLFF
TRBV7-3	TRBJ1-2	CASSDPGQGNYGYTF
TRBV28	TRBJ1-1	CASSFPGGGRTEAFF
TRBV14	TRBJ2-7	CASSHVKSYEQYF
TRBV4-1	TRBJ1-1	CASSHPQGTEAFF
TRBV27	TRBJ2-1	CASSLYRAGGGNDEQFF
TRBV6-4	TRBJ2-6	CASSAGTGAVGANVLTF
TRBV29-1	TRBJ2-7	CSVARRANPSSYEQYF
TRBV6-1	TRBJ2-7	CASSEYRVGEQYF
TRBV18	TRBJ2-2	CASSPTPGELFF
TRBV27	TRBJ2-3	CASSPGLAGFRDTQYF
TRBV6-5	TRBJ2-5	CASSYSRTGGETQYF
TRBV28	TRBJ2-6	CASSSPSGTGANVLTF
TRBV7-9	TRBJ2-7	CASSLLSGSYEQYF
TRBV11-2	TRBJ2-2	CASSLEGTGDSGELFF
TRBV5-6	TRBJ2-2	CASSLSRELFF
TRBV13	TRBJ2-7	CASSRGLAGGSRTYEQYF
TRBV18	TRBJ2-7	CASSLKTDYEQYF
TRBV7-9	TRBJ2-7	CASSLALRDEQYF
TRBV30	TRBJ2-1	CATERRGSSYNEQFF
TRBV25-1	TRBJ2-1	CASSGPNREEQFF
TRBV5-1	TRBJ2-1	CASSLWLAGPTYNEQFF
TRBV7-8	TRBJ1-3	CASSQGRRQKYSGNTIYF
TRBV18	TRBJ2-7	CASSRRETEQYF
TRBV12-5	TRBJ2-1	CASGLYAGGPLSEQFF
TRBV25-1	TRBJ2-1	CASRTGGRGEQFF
TRBV9	TRBJ2-1	CASSVELAVYNEQFF
TRBV27	-	CASSSNYEQYF
TRBV7-3	TRBJ2-1	CASSARLADPYNEQFF
TRBV28	-	CASRGKGPYEQYF
TRBV5-4	TRBJ2-3	CASSLDLARTDTQYF
TRBV18	TRBJ2-5	CASSPRVDETQYF
TRBV9	TRBJ1-4	CASSVWETQNEKLFF
TRBV4-1	TRBJ2-1	CASSGRQGSFYNEQFF
TRBV11-2	TRBJ2-5	CASSPEPVGTQYF
TRBV28	TRBJ1-2	CASNLGGQRLYGYTF
TRBV5-1	TRBJ2-6	CASSTRQSSGANVLTF
TRBV19	TRBJ2-1	CASSTPSGSSNEQFF
TRBV19	TRBJ2-6	CASSIVRAQRANVLTF
TRBV27	TRBJ1-1	CASSLGQAGNTEAFF
TRBV28	TRBJ1-5	CASSPYGTGRGSNQPQHF
TRBV15	TRBJ2-1	CATSPRLTDNEQFF
TRBV7-8	TRBJ1-4	CASSFHGPSGEKLFF